The source of this T cell receptor (beta chain) is a study of read filtering for tumor transcriptome and immune sequencing. The germline CDR1 and CDR2 sequences are GTSNPN and SVGIG (reference sequence). The CDR3 sequence is 12 residues long. V lost 8 bases and J 5 bases, leaving 14 bases between the germline ends. Molecular barcoded adaptors covering alpha/delta and beta/gamma chains were used on approximately 400 ng RNA. TCRdb independently ran MiXCR on the reads; one entry per CDR3 protein. The data contain thousands of distinct CDR3 sequences, about a sixth of them singletons. In regard to this clonotype: Antigen unknown. Given a far larger clone just one base away, this is likely a sequencing read error.

General study points: The sorted CD138-negative fraction was a mixed bone marrow immune population, not purified T cells.

The chain employs TRBV30 and TRBJ2-3, with no clear D. This receptor was obtained from a donor at least 40 years old with multiple myeloma. Material for sequencing was a population of CD138-negative cells sorted from bone marrow. The CDR3 region is CASSLDIDTQYF. The CDR3 bases are TGTGCCAGCAGCTTAGATATAGATACGCAGTATTTT. The full variable domain, completed using reference TRBV30 and TRBJ2-3, is SQTIHQWPATLVQPVGSPLSLECTVEGTSNPNLYWYRQAAGRGLQLLFYSVGIGQISSEVPQNLSASRPQDRQFILSSKKLLLSDSGFYLCASSLDIDTQYFGPGTRLTVL.